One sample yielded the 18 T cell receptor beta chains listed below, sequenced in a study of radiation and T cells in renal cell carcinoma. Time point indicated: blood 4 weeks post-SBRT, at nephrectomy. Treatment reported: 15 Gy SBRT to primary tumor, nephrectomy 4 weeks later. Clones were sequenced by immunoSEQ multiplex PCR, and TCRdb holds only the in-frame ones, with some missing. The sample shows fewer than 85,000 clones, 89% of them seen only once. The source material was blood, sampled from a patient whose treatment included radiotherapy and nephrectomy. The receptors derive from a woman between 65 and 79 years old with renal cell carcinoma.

This CDR3 is CASSPTGGLLYGYTF. CDR3 bases: TGTGCCAGCAGTCCTACAGGGGGCCTCCTCTATGGCTACACCTTC. J is TRBJ1-2 and V is TRBV28, with 9 bases matching TRBD1. CDR1 is MDHEN, CDR2 SYDVKM, per germline. The V segment lost 5 bases and the J segment 4 bases; nucleotides outside the gene matches: 8. CDR3 length: 15 residues.

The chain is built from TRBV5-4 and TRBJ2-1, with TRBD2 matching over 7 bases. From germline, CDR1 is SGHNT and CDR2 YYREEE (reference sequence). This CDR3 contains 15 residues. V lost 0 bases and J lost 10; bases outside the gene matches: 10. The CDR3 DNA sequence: TGTGCCAGCAGCTTGGCTAGCGGACCCTCCGGGGAGCAGTTCTTC. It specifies CASSLASGPSGEQFF.

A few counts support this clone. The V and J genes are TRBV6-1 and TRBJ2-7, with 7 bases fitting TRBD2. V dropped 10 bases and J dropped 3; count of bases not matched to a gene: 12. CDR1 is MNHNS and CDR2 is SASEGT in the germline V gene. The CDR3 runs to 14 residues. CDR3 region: CATVRWGGFYEQYF. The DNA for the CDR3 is TGTGCCACCGTGAGGTGGGGGGGGTTCTACGAGCAGTACTTC.

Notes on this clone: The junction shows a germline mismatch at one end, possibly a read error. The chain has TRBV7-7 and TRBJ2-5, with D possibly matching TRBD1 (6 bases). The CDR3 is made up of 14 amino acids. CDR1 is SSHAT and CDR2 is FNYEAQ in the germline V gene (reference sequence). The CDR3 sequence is CASSLGHPQETQYF. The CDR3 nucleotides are TGTGCTAGCAGCTTGGGACACCCACAAGAGACCCAGTACTTC.

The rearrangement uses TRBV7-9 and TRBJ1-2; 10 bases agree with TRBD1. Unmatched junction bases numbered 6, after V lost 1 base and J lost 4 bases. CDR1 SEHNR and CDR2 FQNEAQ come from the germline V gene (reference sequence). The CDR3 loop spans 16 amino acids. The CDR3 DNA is TGTGCCAGCAGCTTAGGGGGGACAGGGGCGGCCTATGGCTACACCTTC. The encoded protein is CASSLGGTGAAYGYTF.

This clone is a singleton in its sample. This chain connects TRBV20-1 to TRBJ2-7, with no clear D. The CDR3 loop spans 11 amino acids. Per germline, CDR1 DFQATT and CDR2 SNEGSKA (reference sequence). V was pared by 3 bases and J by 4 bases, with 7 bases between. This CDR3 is CSASIQYEQYF. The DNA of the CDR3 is TGCAGTGCTAGTATTCAGTACGAGCAGTACTTC.

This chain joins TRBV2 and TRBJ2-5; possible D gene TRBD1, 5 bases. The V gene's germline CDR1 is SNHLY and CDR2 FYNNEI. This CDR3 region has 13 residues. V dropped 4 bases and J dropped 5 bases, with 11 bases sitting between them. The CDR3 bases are TGTGCCAGCAGTGGACAGAGGACGGAGACCCAGTACTTC. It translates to CASSGQRTETQYF. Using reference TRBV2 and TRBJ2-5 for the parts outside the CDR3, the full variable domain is EPEVTQTPSHQVTQMGQEVILRCVPISNHLYFYWYRQILGQKVEFLVSFYNNEISEKSEIFDDQFSVERPDGSNFTLKIRSTKLEDSAMYFCASSGQRTETQYFGPGTRLLVL.

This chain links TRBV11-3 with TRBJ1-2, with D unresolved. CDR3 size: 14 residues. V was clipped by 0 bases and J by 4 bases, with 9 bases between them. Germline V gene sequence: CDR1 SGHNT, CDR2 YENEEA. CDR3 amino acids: CASSLDRRSYGYTF. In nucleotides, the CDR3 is TGTGCCAGCAGCTTAGACAGGCGCAGCTATGGCTACACCTTC.

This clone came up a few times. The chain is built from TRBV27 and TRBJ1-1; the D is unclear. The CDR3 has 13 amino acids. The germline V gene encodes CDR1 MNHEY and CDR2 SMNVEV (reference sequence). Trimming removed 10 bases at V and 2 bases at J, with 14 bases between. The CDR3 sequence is CATSPRSNTEAFF. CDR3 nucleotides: TGTGCCACCTCCCCACGGAGCAACACTGAAGCTTTCTTT.

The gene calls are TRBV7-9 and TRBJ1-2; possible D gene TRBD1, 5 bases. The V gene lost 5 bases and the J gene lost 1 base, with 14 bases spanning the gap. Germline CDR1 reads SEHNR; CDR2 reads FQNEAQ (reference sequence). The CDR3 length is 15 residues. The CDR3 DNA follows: TGTGCCAGCAGCAAGTGGGGGACGGTTAACTATGGCTACACCTTC. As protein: CASSKWGTVNYGYTF. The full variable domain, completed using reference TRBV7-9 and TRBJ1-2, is DTGVSQNPRHKITKRGQNVTFRCDPISEHNRLYWYRQTLGQGPEFLTYFQNEAQLEKSRLLSDRFSAERPKGSFSTLEIQRTEQGDSAMYLCASSKWGTVNYGYTFGSGTRLTVV.

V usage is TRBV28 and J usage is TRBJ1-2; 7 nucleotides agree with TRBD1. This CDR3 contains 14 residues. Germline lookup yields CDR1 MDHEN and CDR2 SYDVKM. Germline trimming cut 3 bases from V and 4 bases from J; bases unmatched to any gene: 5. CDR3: CASSLASGGYGYTF. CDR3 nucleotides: TGTGCCAGCAGTTTGGCGTCAGGGGGCTATGGCTACACCTTC.

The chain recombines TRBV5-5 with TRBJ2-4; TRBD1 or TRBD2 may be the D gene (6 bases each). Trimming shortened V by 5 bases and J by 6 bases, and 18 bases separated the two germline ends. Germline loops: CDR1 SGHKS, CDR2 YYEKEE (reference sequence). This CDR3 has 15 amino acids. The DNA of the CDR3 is TGTGCCAGCAGATCCCTGACGGGGGCGGGAAACATTCAGTACTTC. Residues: CASRSLTGAGNIQYF. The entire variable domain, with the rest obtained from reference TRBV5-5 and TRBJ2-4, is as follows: DAGVTQSPTHLIKTRGQQVTLRCSPISGHKSVSWYQQVLGQGPQFIFQYYEKEERGRGNFPDRFSARQFPNYSSELNVNALLLGDSALYLCASRSLTGAGNIQYFGAGTRLSVL.

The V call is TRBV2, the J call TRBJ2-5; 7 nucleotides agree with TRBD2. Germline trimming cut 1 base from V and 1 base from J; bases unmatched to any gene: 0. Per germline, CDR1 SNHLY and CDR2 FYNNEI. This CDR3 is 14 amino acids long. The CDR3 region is CASSEGGGQETQYF. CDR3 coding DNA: TGTGCCAGCAGTGAAGGGGGGGGCCAAGAGACCCAGTACTTC.

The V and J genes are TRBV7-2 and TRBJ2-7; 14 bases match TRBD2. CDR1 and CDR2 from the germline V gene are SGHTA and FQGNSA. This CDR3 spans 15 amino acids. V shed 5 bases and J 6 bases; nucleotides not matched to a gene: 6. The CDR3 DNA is TGTGCCAGCAGCCGGACTAGCGGGGGGCGGGGCGAGCAGTACTTC. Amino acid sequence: CASSRTSGGRGEQYF. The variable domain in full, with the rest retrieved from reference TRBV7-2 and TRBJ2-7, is GAGVSQSPSNKVTEKGKDVELRCDPISGHTALYWYRQSLGQGLEFLIYFQGNSAPDKSGLPSDRFSAERTGGSVSTLTIQRTQQEDSAVYLCASSRTSGGRGEQYFGPGTRLTVT.

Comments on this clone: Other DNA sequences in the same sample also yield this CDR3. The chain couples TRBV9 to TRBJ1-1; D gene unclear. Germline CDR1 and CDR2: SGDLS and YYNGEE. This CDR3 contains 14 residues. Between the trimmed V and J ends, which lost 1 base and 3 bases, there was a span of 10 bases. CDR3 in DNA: TGTGCCAGCAGCGTAAGCCTCGGCGACACTGAAGCTTTCTTT. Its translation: CASSVSLGDTEAFF.

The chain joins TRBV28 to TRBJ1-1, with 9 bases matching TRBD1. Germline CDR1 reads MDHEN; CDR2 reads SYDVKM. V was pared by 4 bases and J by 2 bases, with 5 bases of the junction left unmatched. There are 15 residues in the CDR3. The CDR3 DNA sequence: TGTGCCAGCAGTTCGTGGACAGGGGAAAACACTGAAGCTTTCTTT. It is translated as CASSSWTGENTEAFF.

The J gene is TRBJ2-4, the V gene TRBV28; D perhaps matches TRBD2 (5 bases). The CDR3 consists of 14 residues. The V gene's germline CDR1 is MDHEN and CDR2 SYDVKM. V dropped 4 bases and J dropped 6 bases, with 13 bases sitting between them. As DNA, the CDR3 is TGTGCCAGCAGTTCTATAGGACTTCCAAACATTCAGTACTTC. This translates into CASSSIGLPNIQYF.

The CDR3 nucleotides read TGTGCCAGCAGCGCGGGACAGAGTGAAAACATTCAGTACTTC. Protein product: CASSAGQSENIQYF. The J gene is TRBJ2-4, the V gene TRBV5-4, with D possibly being TRBD1 (7 bases). There are 14 residues in the CDR3. The germline V gene has CDR1 SGHNT and CDR2 YYREEE (reference sequence). The V gene lost 4 bases and the J gene lost 5 bases, with 13 bases spanning the gap.